The entry below gives a single T cell receptor beta chain sequence along with its context. Its antigen is as yet unknown. TCRdb reprocessed the 5' RACE reads and stores each CDR3 protein as one record, lacking DNA. This table lists a few hundred thousand distinct CDR3 sequences. The sample originates from a study of monozygotic twins with inflammatory bowel disease. CDR3 length: 14 residues. The germline V gene encodes CDR1 DFQATT and CDR2 SNEGSKA (reference sequence). Study results and limitations: People with IBD had fewer clonotypes in common with others than healthy twins did, especially with disease activity. Backing was not found for a single strong signal or clonotype associated with IBD.

The receptor comes from a human donor with ulcerative colitis or Crohn's disease, or a healthy co-twin of an affected twin (not recorded which). The chain recombines TRBV20-1 with TRBJ2-1. The sample taken for sequencing was blood. Here the CDR3 reads CSARPGGPYNEQFF.